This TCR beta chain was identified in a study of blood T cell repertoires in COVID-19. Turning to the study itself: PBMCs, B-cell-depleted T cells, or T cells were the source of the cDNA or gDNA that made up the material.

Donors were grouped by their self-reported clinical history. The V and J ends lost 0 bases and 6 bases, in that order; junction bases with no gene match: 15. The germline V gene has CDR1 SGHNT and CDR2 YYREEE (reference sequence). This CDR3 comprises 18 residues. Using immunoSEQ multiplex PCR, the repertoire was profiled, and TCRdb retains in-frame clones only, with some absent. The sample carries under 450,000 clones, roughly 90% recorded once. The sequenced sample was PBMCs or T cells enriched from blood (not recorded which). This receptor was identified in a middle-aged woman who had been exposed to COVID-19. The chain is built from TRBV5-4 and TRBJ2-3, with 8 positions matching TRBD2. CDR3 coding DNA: TGTGCCAGCAGCTTGGTTCCCGGTGGTAGCGGGGCCCTCGATACGCAGTATTTT. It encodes CASSLVPGGSGALDTQYF.